These 3 T cell receptor beta chains were all obtained from the same sample, sequenced in a study of siplizumab effects on memory and regulatory T cells. Data came from immunoSEQ multiplex PCR; TCRdb stores just in-frame clones and leaves some out. Among some 15,000 clones listed, 45% to 50% were seen once. The mixed lymphocyte reaction cells were grown together in coculture at 37°C for roughly 6 days. These receptors lack a known antigen. Sequencing input: CFSE-low (dividing) CD4+ T cells sorted from an allogeneic mixed lymphocyte reaction. The receptor set was obtained from a human donor in good health; the cells came from an allogeneic mixed lymphocyte reaction.

The chain carries TRBV15 and TRBJ1-4; D remains unclear. Germline V lookup: CDR1 LNHNV, CDR2 YYDKDF (reference sequence). The CDR3 has 13 residues. V was shortened by 2 bases and J by 8 bases, with 9 bases between the two germline ends. The chain's CDR3 is CATSRILDEKLFF. CDR3 sequence (DNA): TGTGCCACCAGCAGAATCCTTGACGAAAAACTGTTTTTT.

This clone is labeled as medium-sized. This chain connects TRBV6-5 to TRBJ1-5, with unresolved D. Germline V CDR1 and CDR2: MNHEY, SVGAGI. This CDR3 region has 13 residues. V lost 0 bases to trimming and J lost 6 bases, with 6 bases between them. As DNA, the CDR3 is TGTGCCAGCAGTTACTCACGGAGTCAGCCCCAGCATTTT. Its protein product is CASSYSRSQPQHF.

The gene calls are TRBV19 and TRBJ1-2, with a tentative D call TRBD1 (6 bases). The CDR3 spans 14 residues. Germline V CDR1 and CDR2: LNHDA, SQIVND (reference sequence). Trimming stripped 5 bases from V and 12 bases from J, with 22 bases between. CDR3 sequence reads: CASSLRQTGGIDTF. The CDR3 DNA reads as TGTGCCAGTAGTTTACGACAGACCGGGGGCATCGACACCTTC.